What follows is one T cell receptor beta chain and its context. Its antigen is not identified. The trim removed 4 bases at V and 4 bases at J, leaving 3 bases unmatched. The CDR3 extends over 13 amino acids. Germline V CDR1 and CDR2: MNHEY, SVGAGI. PCR employed 60 Vbeta and 13 Jbeta primers. The protocol was immunoSEQ multiplex PCR, while the TCRdb copy is restricted to in-frame clones and leaves out a portion. The sample carries around 200,000 clones, about three quarters recorded once. The data derive from a study of cytomegalovirus exposure and HLA in healthy donors. Points from the study as a whole: The availability of immune exposure information extended only to CMV serostatus.

The sequence derives from a woman aged 60-70 years in good health and CMV-seropositive. The chain carries TRBV6-5 and TRBJ1-2, with TRBD1 identical over 7 bases. The sample consisted of PBMCs. CDR3: CASSFTGVYGYTF. In nucleotides, the CDR3 is TGTGCCAGCAGTTTCACAGGGGTCTATGGCTACACCTTC.